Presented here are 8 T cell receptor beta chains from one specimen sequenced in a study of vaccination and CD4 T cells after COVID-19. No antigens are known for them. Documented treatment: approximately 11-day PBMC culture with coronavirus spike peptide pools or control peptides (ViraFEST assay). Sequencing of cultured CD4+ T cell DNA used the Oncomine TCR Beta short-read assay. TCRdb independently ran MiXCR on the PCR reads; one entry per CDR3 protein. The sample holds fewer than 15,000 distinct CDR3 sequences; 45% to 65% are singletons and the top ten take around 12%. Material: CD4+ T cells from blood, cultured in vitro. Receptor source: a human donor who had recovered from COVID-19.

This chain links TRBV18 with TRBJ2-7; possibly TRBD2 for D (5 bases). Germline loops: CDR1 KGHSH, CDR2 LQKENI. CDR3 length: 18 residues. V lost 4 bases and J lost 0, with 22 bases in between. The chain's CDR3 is CASSQTPPSRGPSYEQYF. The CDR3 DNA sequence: TGTGCCAGCTCACAGACCCCCCCTAGCCGGGGTCCCTCCTACGAGCAGTACTTC. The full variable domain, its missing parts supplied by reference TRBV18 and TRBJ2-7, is NAGVMQNPRHLVRRRGQEARLRCSPMKGHSHVYWYRQLPEEGLKFMVYLQKENIIDESGMPKERFSAEFPKEGPSILRIQQVVRGDSAAYFCASSQTPPSRGPSYEQYFGPGTRLTVT.

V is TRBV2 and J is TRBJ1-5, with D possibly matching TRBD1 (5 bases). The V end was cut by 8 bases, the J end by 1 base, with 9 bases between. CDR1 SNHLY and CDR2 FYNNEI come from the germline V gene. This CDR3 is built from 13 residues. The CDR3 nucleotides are TGTGCCAGCCGGGGGTCGAGCAATCAGCCCCAGCATTTT. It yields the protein CASRGSSNQPQHF.

The chain's CDR3 is CASSPRGQTYNEQFF. The CDR3 bases are TGTGCCAGCAGCCCCAGGGGGCAAACCTACAATGAGCAGTTCTTC. The chain joins TRBV7-9 to TRBJ2-1; 8 bases match TRBD1. Trimming at V came to 5 bases and at J to 2 bases, leaving 5 bases not matched to a gene. The CDR3 runs to 15 residues. Per the germline V gene, CDR1 is SEHNR and CDR2 is FQNEAQ (reference sequence).

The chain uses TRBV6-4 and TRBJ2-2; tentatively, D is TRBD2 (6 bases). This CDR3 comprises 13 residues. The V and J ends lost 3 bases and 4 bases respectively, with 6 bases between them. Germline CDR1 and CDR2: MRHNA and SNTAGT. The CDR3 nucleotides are TGTGCCAGCAGTGAGACTAGCACCGGGGAGCTGTTTTTT. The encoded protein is CASSETSTGELFF.

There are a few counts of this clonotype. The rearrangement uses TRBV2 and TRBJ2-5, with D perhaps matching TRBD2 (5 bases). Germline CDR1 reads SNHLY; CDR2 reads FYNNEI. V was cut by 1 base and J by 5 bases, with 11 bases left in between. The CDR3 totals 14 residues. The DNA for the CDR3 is TGTGCCAGCAGTGAAGGGCTAGCCGGGGAGACCCAGTACTTC. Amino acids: CASSEGLAGETQYF. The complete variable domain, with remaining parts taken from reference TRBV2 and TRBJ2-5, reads EPEVTQTPSHQVTQMGQEVILRCVPISNHLYFYWYRQILGQKVEFLVSFYNNEISEKSEIFDDQFSVERPDGSNFTLKIRSTKLEDSAMYFCASSEGLAGETQYFGPGTRLLVL.

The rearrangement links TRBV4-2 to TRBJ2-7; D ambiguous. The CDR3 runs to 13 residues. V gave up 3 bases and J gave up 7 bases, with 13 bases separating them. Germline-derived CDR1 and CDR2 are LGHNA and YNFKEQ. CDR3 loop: CASSQVLTNEQYF. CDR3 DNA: TGTGCCAGCAGCCAGGTCCTTACAAATGAGCAGTACTTC.

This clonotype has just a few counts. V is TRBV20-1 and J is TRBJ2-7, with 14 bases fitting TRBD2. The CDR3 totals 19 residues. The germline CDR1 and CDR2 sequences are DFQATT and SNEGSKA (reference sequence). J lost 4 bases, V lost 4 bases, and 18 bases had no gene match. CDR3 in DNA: TGCAGTGCTAAGAATCCGGGACTAGCGGGAGTCGGGTTAAGGTACGAGCAGTACTTC. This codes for CSAKNPGLAGVGLRYEQYF.

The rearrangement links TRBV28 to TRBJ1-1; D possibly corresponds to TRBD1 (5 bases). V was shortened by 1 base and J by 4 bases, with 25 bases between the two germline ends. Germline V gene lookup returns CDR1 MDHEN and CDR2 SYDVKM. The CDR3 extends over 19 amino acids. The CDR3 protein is CASSLSYTWRASRGTEAFF. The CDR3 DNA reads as TGTGCCAGCAGTTTATCTTACACCTGGCGGGCCTCAAGGGGCACTGAAGCTTTCTTT.